Listed below are T cell receptor beta chains from one sample, sequenced in a study of blood T cell repertoires in COVID-19. Assay: immunoSEQ multiplex PCR; the TCRdb copy retains only in-frame clones and omits some. The sample contains hundreds of thousands of clones, around nine tenths of which appear only once. The material sequenced was peripheral blood. Receptors originate from a man older than 75 with acute or convalescent COVID-19. CDR3s include the opening cysteine and the closing phenylalanine or tryptophan. A D gene is named only where the DNA matches it firmly. Some rows mark clone size as missing; the rest say once, few, many or name a class of expanded clone.

d_gene: TRBD2
abundance: -
v_gene: TRBV28
j_gene: TRBJ2-2
len: 16
CDR3nt: TGTGCCAGCAGTTTATCGGGGGGAGGGCCTTTCGGGGAGCTGTTTTTT
CDR3aa: CASSLSGGGPFGELFF

d_gene: TRBD1
abundance: -
v_gene: TRBV7-2
j_gene: TRBJ1-3
len: 15
CDR3nt: TGTGCCAGCAGCCCCGGACAGGGCCCTGGAAACACCATATATTTT
CDR3aa: CASSPGQGPGNTIYF

d_gene: TRBD1
abundance: -
v_gene: TRBV12-3/TRBV12-4
j_gene: TRBJ1-6
len: 13
CDR3nt: TGTGCCAGCAGGTACAGGGGAGGTTCACCCCTCCACTTT
CDR3aa: CASRYRGGSPLHF

d_gene: -
abundance: -
v_gene: TRBV19
j_gene: TRBJ1-5
len: 16
CDR3nt: TGTGCCTCAACCGACGGGGGGGGCAGGGGCAATCAGCCCCAGCATTTT
CDR3aa: CASTDGGGRGNQPQHF

d_gene: TRBD1
abundance: -
v_gene: TRBV5-6
j_gene: TRBJ1-5
len: 19
CDR3nt: TGTGCCAGCAGCCTAACCAGGACAGGGGGCCCCTATAGCAATCAGCCCCAGCATTTT
CDR3aa: CASSLTRTGGPYSNQPQHF

d_gene: TRBD1
abundance: -
v_gene: TRBV6-2/TRBV6-3
j_gene: TRBJ1-1
len: 13
CDR3nt: TGTGCCAGCAGGCCTACAGGGGGCTCTGAAGCTTTCTTT
CDR3aa: CASRPTGGSEAFF

d_gene: TRBD2
abundance: once
v_gene: TRBV7-9
j_gene: TRBJ2-1
len: 16
CDR3nt: TGTGCCAGCAGCCCCGGGACTAGCGGGAGGCATAATGAGCAGTTCTTC
CDR3aa: CASSPGTSGRHNEQFF

d_gene: TRBD2
abundance: once
v_gene: TRBV9
j_gene: TRBJ2-3
len: 15
CDR3nt: TGTGCCAGCAGCGCGACTAGCGGGGGAATAAATACGCAGTATTTT
CDR3aa: CASSATSGGINTQYF

d_gene: TRBD1
abundance: -
v_gene: TRBV18
j_gene: TRBJ1-1
len: 14
CDR3nt: TGTGCCAGCTCACCGGGACAGCTGAACACTGAAGCTTTCTTT
CDR3aa: CASSPGQLNTEAFF

d_gene: -
abundance: -
v_gene: TRBV5-1
j_gene: TRBJ1-2
len: 15
CDR3nt: TGCGCCAGCAGCTTGGCAACAGGGATCGACTATGGCTACACCTTC
CDR3aa: CASSLATGIDYGYTF

d_gene: -
abundance: -
v_gene: TRBV19
j_gene: TRBJ2-3
len: 20
CDR3nt: TGTGCCAGTAGTATAGGGTTTCGGTGGGCTAGCGCGTTCGGCACAGATACGCAGTATTTT
CDR3aa: CASSIGFRWASAFGTDTQYF

d_gene: TRBD1
abundance: few
v_gene: TRBV10-3
j_gene: TRBJ1-1
len: 13
CDR3nt: TGTGCCATCAACACAGGGGGCGGCACTGAAGCTTTCTTT
CDR3aa: CAINTGGGTEAFF

d_gene: -
abundance: -
v_gene: TRBV3-1/TRBV3-2
j_gene: TRBJ2-5
len: 13
CDR3nt: TGTGCCAGCAGCCCTTTTATTCAAGAGACCCAGTACTTC
CDR3aa: CASSPFIQETQYF

d_gene: -
abundance: -
v_gene: TRBV5-4
j_gene: TRBJ2-1
len: 14
CDR3nt: TGTGCCAGCAGCTTCGGCGGATCCTACAATGAGCAGTTCTTC
CDR3aa: CASSFGGSYNEQFF

d_gene: TRBD1
abundance: once
v_gene: TRBV7-2
j_gene: TRBJ1-2
len: 14
CDR3nt: TGTGCCAGCAGGGACAGGGGATCTAACTATGGCTACACCTTC
CDR3aa: CASRDRGSNYGYTF

d_gene: -
abundance: -
v_gene: TRBV11-2
j_gene: TRBJ1-2
len: 13
CDR3nt: TGTGCCAGCAGCCCCGGCGGGCACTATGGCTACACCTTC
CDR3aa: CASSPGGHYGYTF

d_gene: -
abundance: -
v_gene: TRBV5-1
j_gene: TRBJ2-7
len: 15
CDR3nt: TGCGCCAGCAGCGAGACGGGACAATCCCTCTACGAGCAGTACTTC
CDR3aa: CASSETGQSLYEQYF

d_gene: -
abundance: -
v_gene: TRBV5-1
j_gene: TRBJ1-2
len: 13
CDR3nt: TGCGCCAGCAGCTTGGGCCAGAACTATGGCTACACCTTC
CDR3aa: CASSLGQNYGYTF

d_gene: -
abundance: -
v_gene: TRBV29-1
j_gene: TRBJ1-5
len: 14
CDR3nt: TGCAGCGTTTCCACCGACTCATCCAATCAGCCCCAGCATTTT
CDR3aa: CSVSTDSSNQPQHF

d_gene: TRBD1
abundance: -
v_gene: TRBV18
j_gene: TRBJ2-1
len: 16
CDR3nt: TGTGCCAGCTCACGGAACCGGGACAGCCCATACAATGAGCAGTTCTTC
CDR3aa: CASSRNRDSPYNEQFF

d_gene: TRBD2
abundance: -
v_gene: TRBV4-1
j_gene: TRBJ2-3
len: 16
CDR3nt: TGCGCCAGCAGCCCGTTAGCGGGCCGAAGCACAGATACGCAGTATTTT
CDR3aa: CASSPLAGRSTDTQYF

d_gene: TRBD1
abundance: -
v_gene: TRBV5-4
j_gene: TRBJ2-5
len: 15
CDR3nt: TGTGCCAGCAGCTTGGGACAGGGGTACCAAGAGACCCAGTACTTC
CDR3aa: CASSLGQGYQETQYF

d_gene: -
abundance: -
v_gene: TRBV18
j_gene: TRBJ1-2
len: 15
CDR3nt: TGTGCCAGCTCCCCGGCCGAGGGAGGAAACTATGGCTACACCTTC
CDR3aa: CASSPAEGGNYGYTF

d_gene: TRBD1
abundance: -
v_gene: TRBV25-1
j_gene: TRBJ1-5
len: 14
CDR3nt: TGTGCCAGCAGTGGTACGGGACAGAATCAGCCCCAGCATTTT
CDR3aa: CASSGTGQNQPQHF

d_gene: TRBD2
abundance: -
v_gene: TRBV9
j_gene: TRBJ2-2
len: 18
CDR3nt: TGTGCCAGCAGCGCTTCCGGGACTAGCGGGGGGGCGGCCGGGGAGCTGTTTTTT
CDR3aa: CASSASGTSGGAAGELFF

d_gene: TRBD2
abundance: -
v_gene: TRBV7-3
j_gene: TRBJ2-1
len: 16
CDR3nt: TGTGCCAGCAGCACATCACTTAGCGGGGTACAGAATGAGCAGTTCTTC
CDR3aa: CASSTSLSGVQNEQFF

d_gene: -
abundance: -
v_gene: TRBV18
j_gene: TRBJ1-1
len: 17
CDR3nt: TGTGCCAGCTCACTGTCACCCCTGACAGGAGGAAGCACTGAAGCTTTCTTT
CDR3aa: CASSLSPLTGGSTEAFF

d_gene: TRBD1
abundance: -
v_gene: TRBV19
j_gene: TRBJ1-2
len: 13
CDR3nt: TGTGCCAGTAGTACTACAGGGGTTTATGGCTACACCTTC
CDR3aa: CASSTTGVYGYTF

d_gene: -
abundance: -
v_gene: TRBV23-1
j_gene: TRBJ2-7
len: 14
CDR3nt: TGCGCCAGTTCAGCACAAGACAGGCCCTACGAGCAGTACTTC
CDR3aa: CASSAQDRPYEQYF

d_gene: -
abundance: -
v_gene: TRBV7-9
j_gene: TRBJ2-3
len: 12
CDR3nt: TGTGCCAGCAGCGGAGCCCCAGATACGCAGTATTTT
CDR3aa: CASSGAPDTQYF

d_gene: TRBD2
abundance: -
v_gene: TRBV27
j_gene: TRBJ2-7
len: 16
CDR3nt: TGTGCCAGCAGTTTATCGATGTCTAGCGGGAGGTACGAGCAGTACTTC
CDR3aa: CASSLSMSSGRYEQYF

d_gene: -
abundance: -
v_gene: TRBV5-1
j_gene: TRBJ2-4
len: 16
CDR3nt: TGCGCCAGCAGCTTGGAGGGGGTTGGTGCCAAAAACATTCAGTACTTC
CDR3aa: CASSLEGVGAKNIQYF

d_gene: -
abundance: few
v_gene: TRBV5-4
j_gene: TRBJ1-1
len: 15
CDR3nt: TGTGCCGTAGGATTCTCAGGGAATTTGAACACTGAAGCTTTCTTT
CDR3aa: CAVGFSGNLNTEAFF

d_gene: TRBD1
abundance: -
v_gene: TRBV28
j_gene: TRBJ2-7
len: 15
CDR3nt: TGTGCCAGCAGTTCCGCAGGGGGCAGCTCCTACGAGCAGTACTTC
CDR3aa: CASSSAGGSSYEQYF

d_gene: -
abundance: -
v_gene: TRBV4-1
j_gene: TRBJ2-5
len: 14
CDR3nt: TGCGCCAGCAGCCGACAACACGTACAAGAGACCCAGTACTTC
CDR3aa: CASSRQHVQETQYF

d_gene: -
abundance: -
v_gene: TRBV3-1/TRBV3-2
j_gene: TRBJ2-1
len: 13
CDR3nt: TGTGCCAGCAGCCCCGACAGCTACAATGAGCAGTTCTTC
CDR3aa: CASSPDSYNEQFF

d_gene: -
abundance: -
v_gene: TRBV2
j_gene: TRBJ1-1
len: 14
CDR3nt: TGTGCCAGCAACCTCGGCGGGGGTTTCACTGAAGCTTTCTTT
CDR3aa: CASNLGGGFTEAFF

d_gene: TRBD1
abundance: -
v_gene: TRBV11-2
j_gene: TRBJ2-7
len: 13
CDR3nt: TGTGCCAGCAGGAGGGGACAGTCCTACGAGCAGTACTTC
CDR3aa: CASRRGQSYEQYF

d_gene: -
abundance: -
v_gene: TRBV28
j_gene: TRBJ2-2
len: 13
CDR3nt: TGTGCCTCGGGACTCCTAAACACCGGGGAGCTGTTTTTT
CDR3aa: CASGLLNTGELFF

d_gene: -
abundance: once
v_gene: TRBV28
j_gene: TRBJ1-1
len: 13
CDR3nt: TGTGCCAGCAGTTCTCAGCGGAACACTGAAGCTTTCTTT
CDR3aa: CASSSQRNTEAFF

d_gene: -
abundance: -
v_gene: TRBV5-5
j_gene: TRBJ2-7
len: 13
CDR3nt: TGTGCCAGCAGCACCGGTTACTCCTACGAGCAGTACTTC
CDR3aa: CASSTGYSYEQYF

d_gene: -
abundance: -
v_gene: TRBV7-2
j_gene: TRBJ1-2
len: 16
CDR3nt: TGTGCCAGCATCCCCCGAGGAGGGAGCTTTAACTATGGCTACACCTTC
CDR3aa: CASIPRGGSFNYGYTF

d_gene: -
abundance: -
v_gene: TRBV6-6
j_gene: TRBJ2-3
len: 14
CDR3nt: TGTGCCAGCAGTCCCCGGACTAGCACAGATACGCAGTATTTT
CDR3aa: CASSPRTSTDTQYF

d_gene: TRBD1
abundance: few
v_gene: TRBV11-2
j_gene: TRBJ2-2
len: 15
CDR3nt: TGTGCCAGCAGCACCAGGACAGGGGCGGCCGGGGAGCTGTTTTTT
CDR3aa: CASSTRTGAAGELFF

d_gene: -
abundance: -
v_gene: TRBV6-2/TRBV6-3
j_gene: TRBJ2-7
len: 13
CDR3nt: TGTGCCAGCAGTTACATAGGGGTCTACGAGCAGTACTTC
CDR3aa: CASSYIGVYEQYF

d_gene: -
abundance: -
v_gene: TRBV3-1/TRBV3-2
j_gene: TRBJ1-5
len: 15
CDR3nt: TGTGCCAGCAGCCAAGTTCCAAAGACGGGTCAGCCCCAGCATTTT
CDR3aa: CASSQVPKTGQPQHF

d_gene: -
abundance: -
v_gene: TRBV7-8
j_gene: TRBJ2-5
len: 14
CDR3nt: TGTGCCAGCAGCTTTTCTGGCGGAAGGGAGACCCAGTACTTC
CDR3aa: CASSFSGGRETQYF

d_gene: -
abundance: -
v_gene: TRBV5-1
j_gene: TRBJ1-4
len: 14
CDR3nt: TGCGCCAGCAGCTTTACCAGATCTAATGAAAAACTGTTTTTT
CDR3aa: CASSFTRSNEKLFF

d_gene: TRBD1
abundance: -
v_gene: TRBV19
j_gene: TRBJ1-2
len: 14
CDR3nt: TGTGCCAGTGGACGGGACAGGGGATATCAGGGCTACACCTTC
CDR3aa: CASGRDRGYQGYTF

d_gene: -
abundance: -
v_gene: TRBV6-5
j_gene: TRBJ1-4
len: 15
CDR3nt: TGTGCCAGCAGTTACTCGACACGACCTAATGAAAAACTGTTTTTT
CDR3aa: CASSYSTRPNEKLFF

d_gene: TRBD2
abundance: -
v_gene: TRBV9
j_gene: TRBJ2-3
len: 16
CDR3nt: TGTGCCAGCAGCCCCCAACCGGGACTAGCCACAGATACGCAGTATTTT
CDR3aa: CASSPQPGLATDTQYF

d_gene: -
abundance: -
v_gene: TRBV5-4
j_gene: TRBJ2-1
len: 14
CDR3nt: TGTGCCAGCAGCTTGGCCGTGACGACTGACGAGCAGTTCTTC
CDR3aa: CASSLAVTTDEQFF

d_gene: -
abundance: -
v_gene: TRBV10-1
j_gene: TRBJ2-2
len: 17
CDR3nt: TGCGCCAGCAGTGAGCGGGACAGACTGGAGGGCACCGGGGAGCTGTTTTTT
CDR3aa: CASSERDRLEGTGELFF

d_gene: -
abundance: -
v_gene: TRBV18
j_gene: TRBJ2-5
len: 13
CDR3nt: TGTGCCAGCTCATTCGGACAGCAAGAGACCCAGTACTTC
CDR3aa: CASSFGQQETQYF